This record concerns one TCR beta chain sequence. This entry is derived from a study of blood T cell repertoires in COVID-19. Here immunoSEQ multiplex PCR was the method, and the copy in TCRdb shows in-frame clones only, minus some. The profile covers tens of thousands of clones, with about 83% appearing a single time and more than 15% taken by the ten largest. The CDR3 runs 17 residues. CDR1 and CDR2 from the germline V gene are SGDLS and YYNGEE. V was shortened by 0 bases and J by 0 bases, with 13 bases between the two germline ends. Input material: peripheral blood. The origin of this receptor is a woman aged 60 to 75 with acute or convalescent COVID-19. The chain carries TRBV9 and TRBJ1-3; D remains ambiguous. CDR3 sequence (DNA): TGTGCCAGCAGCGTAGCTGGCACAGTTGGCTCTGGAAACACCATATATTTT. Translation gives CASSVAGTVGSGNTIYF.